This paragraph reports one T cell receptor (beta chain). These data are taken from a study of blood T cell repertoires in COVID-19. Some clones are missing from TCRdb's copy, which holds only in-frame ones; the method was immunoSEQ multiplex PCR. The sample comprises about 180,000 clones, approximately 83% of which are singletons, and 1.5% rests with the top ten. The germline CDR1 and CDR2 sequences are ENHRY and SYGVKD. The CDR3 contains 18 residues. The junction had 16 bases not matched to a gene; V was cut back by 7 bases and J by 0 bases. The genes are TRBV10-3 and TRBJ1-1; 8 bases line up with TRBD1. This clonotype originated in a human donor in a cohort sampled during active COVID-19. Sequencing was performed on peripheral blood. Here the CDR3 reads CAITNPVDRARMNTEAFF. The CDR3 bases are TGTGCCATCACTAACCCCGTGGACAGGGCCAGGATGAACACTGAAGCTTTCTTT.